This TCR beta chain was sequenced for a study of CD8+ T cells in alopecia areata. Background on the study: For the treated group, dosing was oral tofacitinib at 5 to 10 mg twice daily.

The authors extracted RNA and reverse transcribed it into cDNA as the sequencing template. The assay was immunoSEQ multiplex PCR, and TCRdb's table has in-frame clones only and misses some. The sample contains about 160,000 clones, around three fifths of which appear only once. CDR1 is SGHVS, CDR2 FQNEAQ, per germline. The CDR3 length is 14 residues. V lost 5 bases, J lost 4 bases, and 7 bases stayed unmatched. Treatment indicated: oral pan-JAK inhibitor, 5-10 mg twice daily. Both peripheral blood and punch biopsies of lesional scalp skin were obtained from patients who had alopecia areata. This TCR came from a human donor with alopecia areata. The V gene is TRBV7-8, the J gene TRBJ1-2; 7 bases fit TRBD1. The sequencing used CD4+ T cells sorted from blood, collected at week 4, from a patient treated with tofacitinib. The CDR3 sequence is CASSIRQGSYGYTF. The CDR3 DNA follows: TGTGCCAGCAGCATCAGACAGGGTAGCTATGGCTACACCTTC.